A single sample gave rise to the 32 T cell receptor beta chains below, sequenced in a study of blood T cell repertoires in COVID-19. TCRdb keeps only in-frame clones here, not all; method: immunoSEQ multiplex PCR. The profile shows over 110,000 clones, roughly 84% of them singletons. The sequenced sample was PBMCs or T cells enriched from blood (not recorded which). The receptors were sampled from a man over 45 in a cohort exposed to, infected with or recovered from COVID-19 (not recorded which).

The chain links TRBV2 to TRBJ2-1; TRBD1 might be the D (5 bases). The ends were cut back, 6 bases at V and 5 bases at J, with 14 bases in the middle. The CDR3 contains 14 residues. Germline V CDR1 and CDR2: SNHLY, FYNNEI. CDR3 sequence: CASRRTSTNNEQFF. For the CDR3, the DNA is TGTGCCAGCAGGAGGACATCGACGAACAATGAGCAGTTCTTC.

In this sample, this clone turned up once. V usage is TRBV7-2 and J usage is TRBJ1-3; perhaps TRBD1 as D (6 bases). CDR3 length: 17 residues. The V end lost 5 bases, the J end lost 0 bases, and 17 bases lay between the germline ends. Germline CDR1 reads SGHTA; CDR2 reads FQGNSA. The CDR3 sequence is CASSLRGQPISGNTIYF. The DNA of the CDR3 is TGTGCCAGCAGCCTTCGCGGACAGCCTATCTCTGGAAACACCATATATTTT.

This chain connects TRBV5-4 to TRBJ1-2; 7 nucleotides align to TRBD1. Losses at the gene ends were 4 bases for V and 8 bases for J; bases not matched to a gene: 14. The CDR3 is 15 amino acids. The V gene's germline CDR1 is SGHNT and CDR2 YYREEE (reference sequence). CDR3 sequence: CASSQGTLRGQGYTF. The CDR3 nucleotides read TGTGCCAGCAGCCAGGGGACGTTAAGGGGGCAAGGCTACACCTTC.

The chain is built from TRBV19 and TRBJ2-2; D unclear. V was clipped by 1 base and J by 1 base, with 7 bases between them. This CDR3 is 15 amino acids long. The germline V gene has CDR1 LNHDA and CDR2 SQIVND (reference sequence). The CDR3 coding sequence is TGTGCCAGTAGTATAGCCCACATGAACACCGGGGAGCTGTTTTTT. Amino acid sequence: CASSIAHMNTGELFF.

This clone was observed a handful of times. The V and J genes are TRBV5-1 and TRBJ1-6; TRBD1 matches 7 bases. This CDR3 has 13 residues. Germline V gene sequence: CDR1 SGHRS, CDR2 YFSETQ. The V and J ends lost 5 bases and 7 bases, in that order; junction bases with no gene match: 3. CDR3 amino acids: CASRPDRNSPLHF. Here the CDR3 DNA reads TGCGCCAGCAGACCGGACAGGAATTCACCCCTCCACTTT. The whole variable domain, remainder taken from reference TRBV5-1 and TRBJ1-6, is KAGVTQTPRYLIKTRGQQVTLSCSPISGHRSVSWYQQTPGQGLQFLFEYFSETQRNKGNFPGRFSGRQFSNSRSEMNVSTLELGDSALYLCASRPDRNSPLHFGNGTRLTVT.

CDR3 residues: CASSQDLGDTYEQYF. The DNA of the CDR3 is TGCGCCAGCAGCCAAGATCTCGGTGATACCTACGAGCAGTACTTC. The chain combines TRBV4-3 with TRBJ2-7, with D unclear. CDR3 length equals 15 residues. Germline CDR1 and CDR2: LGHNA and YSLEER. Between the trimmed V and J ends, which lost 0 bases and 2 bases, there was a span of 11 bases.

The chain recombines TRBV7-2 with TRBJ1-2; TRBD1 might be the D (6 bases). Trimming removed 3 bases at V and 6 bases at J, with 14 bases between. CDR3 length: 14 residues. Germline V lookup: CDR1 SGHTA, CDR2 FQGNSA. The DNA for the CDR3 is TGTGCCAGCAGCTTTTTTCAGGGGAAAAATGGCTACACCTTC. Translated: CASSFFQGKNGYTF.

The chain combines TRBV6-5 with TRBJ2-1, with 12 bases aligning to TRBD2. Germline-derived CDR1 and CDR2 are MNHEY and SVGAGI. V dropped 6 bases and J dropped 7; count of bases not matched to a gene: 7. This CDR3 has 15 residues. CDR3 bases: TGTGCCAGCAGGGTGACTAGCGGGGGAGGGAATGAGCAGTTCTTC. This codes for CASRVTSGGGNEQFF.

This sequence joins TRBV14 and TRBJ2-2; D is perhaps TRBD1 (6 bases). V dropped 0 bases and J dropped 6 bases, with 14 bases sitting between them. Germline CDR1 and CDR2: SGHDN and FVKESK. This CDR3 has 16 amino acids. CDR3: CASSQDRPRGPGELFF. The CDR3 DNA follows: TGTGCCAGCAGCCAAGATAGACCCAGGGGACCCGGGGAGCTGTTTTTT. The variable domain in full, with the rest retrieved from reference TRBV14 and TRBJ2-2, is EAGVTQFPSHSVIEKGQTVTLRCDPISGHDNLYWYRRVMGKEIKFLLHFVKESKQDESGMPNNRFLAERTGGTYSTLKVQPAELEDSGVYFCASSQDRPRGPGELFFGEGSRLTVL.

Notes on this clone: The sample contains more than one DNA sequence encoding this CDR3. The rearrangement joins TRBV9 to TRBJ2-7; TRBD1 agrees at 8 bases. After removal of 0 bases from V and 2 bases from J, the junction contained 1 base not matched to a gene. CDR1 SGDLS and CDR2 YYNGEE come from the germline V gene. The CDR3 runs to 14 residues. The CDR3 DNA follows: TGTGCCAGCAGCGTAGGGACAGGGACCTACGAGCAGTACTTC. It is translated as CASSVGTGTYEQYF.

The chain links TRBV30 to TRBJ2-3, with TRBD2 matching 8 bases. Germline trimming cut 7 bases from V and 2 bases from J; bases unmatched to any gene: 11. The CDR3 is 15 residues long. Germline loops: CDR1 GTSNPN, CDR2 SVGIG (reference sequence). CDR3 amino acids: CASNKAGVSTDTQYF. As DNA, the CDR3 is TGTGCCTCCAACAAAGCGGGAGTTTCCACAGATACGCAGTATTTT.

This clone showed up just a few times. V and J are TRBV6-1 and TRBJ2-1; D gene uncertain. This CDR3 contains 12 residues. Germline V gene data show CDR1 as MNHNS and CDR2 as SASEGT. Deletions cut 3 bases from V and 10 bases from J, with 10 bases between. CDR3 amino acids: CASSDTAREQFF. CDR3 DNA: TGTGCCAGCAGTGATACGGCCAGGGAGCAGTTCTTC.

The chain has TRBV6-1 and TRBJ1-5; possibly TRBD1 for D (6 bases). Germline CDR1 is MNHNS and CDR2 is SASEGT. The CDR3 consists of 16 residues. V was clipped by 2 bases and J by 0 bases, with 11 bases between them. DNA of the CDR3: TGTGCCAGCAGTGAAATGGGACAATATAGCAATCAGCCCCAGCATTTT. This encodes CASSEMGQYSNQPQHF.

The J gene is TRBJ2-7, the V gene TRBV7-3; 8 bases map to TRBD2. This CDR3 comprises 13 residues. CDR1 and CDR2 (germline): SGHTA, FQGTGA. V shed 8 bases, J shed 4 bases, and the junction held 7 bases outside the gene matches. CDR3 sequence (DNA): TGTGCCAGCTCTCTCGGCGGGGGGTACGAGCAGTACTTC. Protein: CASSLGGGYEQYF. Looking up the rest from reference TRBV7-3 and TRBJ2-7 gives the full variable domain: GAGVSQTPSNKVTEKGKYVELRCDPISGHTALYWYRQSLGQGPEFLIYFQGTGAADDSGLPNDRFFAVRPEGSVSTLKIQRTERGDSAVYLCASSLGGGYEQYFGPGTRLTVT.

This chain joins TRBV5-8 and TRBJ2-5, with 14 bases lining up with TRBD2. This CDR3 region has 20 residues. V lost 3 bases, J lost 2 bases, and 15 bases stayed unmatched. Germline V gene lookup returns CDR1 SGHTS and CDR2 YDEGEE. CDR3 loop: CASSWSGPRTSGRLQETQYF. For the CDR3, the DNA is TGTGCCAGCAGCTGGTCAGGGCCTCGGACTAGCGGGAGGCTTCAAGAGACCCAGTACTTC.

The gene calls are TRBV6-5 and TRBJ1-1; D remains unclear. Trimming stripped 10 bases from V and 6 bases from J, with 18 bases between. This CDR3 has 13 residues. Per germline, CDR1 MNHEY and CDR2 SVGAGI. CDR3 in amino acids: CATYTGYDAEAFF. The CDR3 DNA reads TGTGCCACCTATACGGGGTATGACGCTGAAGCTTTCTTT.

The J gene is TRBJ1-1, the V gene TRBV28; maybe TRBD1 (5 bases). V was pared by 6 bases and J by 8 bases, with 16 bases between. This CDR3 spans 13 amino acids. CDR1 and CDR2 from the germline V gene are MDHEN and SYDVKM. This CDR3 reads CASRLGGFGEAFF. The CDR3 nucleotides read TGTGCCAGCAGACTGGGGGGGTTCGGGGAAGCTTTCTTT.

The rearrangement joins TRBV7-2 to TRBJ1-1, with D possibly matching TRBD1 (5 bases). V lost 1 base, J lost 7 bases, and 10 bases lay in between. Germline V gene data show CDR1 as SGHTA and CDR2 as FQGNSA. CDR3 length: 13 residues. This CDR3 is CASSLDGTNEAFF. Here the CDR3 DNA reads TGTGCCAGCAGCTTAGACGGGACTAATGAAGCTTTCTTT.

DNA for the CDR3: TGTGCCAGCCGAGAGAAAGGGGGACAGCTCTCCTACGAGCAGTACTTC. The encoded protein is CASREKGGQLSYEQYF. The V call is TRBV19, the J call TRBJ2-7; 7 bases are a match to TRBD1. The V gene end was trimmed by 9 bases and the J gene end by 0 bases; junction bases not matched to a gene: 14. Germline V lookup: CDR1 LNHDA, CDR2 SQIVND (reference sequence). The CDR3 has 16 amino acids. The complete variable domain, with remaining parts taken from reference TRBV19 and TRBJ2-7, reads DGGITQSPKYLFRKEGQNVTLSCEQNLNHDAMYWYRQDPGQGLRLIYYSQIVNDFQKGDIAEGYSVSREKKESFPLTVTSAQKNPTAFYLCASREKGGQLSYEQYFGPGTRLTVT.

This rearrangement joins TRBV6-1 to TRBJ1-2, with 7 bases identical to TRBD1. V lost 6 bases to trimming and J lost 7 bases; unmatched junction nucleotides: 14. CDR3 size: 15 residues. From germline, CDR1 is MNHNS and CDR2 SASEGT. The CDR3 region has the DNA TGTGCCAGCAGACCACGTGAGGGGGCCCTCTCTGGCTACACCTTC. Residues: CASRPREGALSGYTF.

The V gene is TRBV7-9, the J gene TRBJ2-7; D is undetermined. Looked up from germline, CDR1 is SEHNR and CDR2 is FQNEAQ (reference sequence). The CDR3 runs 14 residues. The V end was cut by 5 bases, the J end by 2 bases, with 13 bases between. In DNA, the CDR3 is TGTGCCAGCAGCCTATCACTTTCAACCTACGAGCAGTACTTC. It codes for CASSLSLSTYEQYF.

This chain joins TRBV4-3 and TRBJ2-7, with D perhaps matching TRBD2 (6 bases). Between the trimmed V and J ends, which lost 0 bases and 4 bases, there was a span of 13 bases. The V gene's germline CDR1 is LGHNA and CDR2 YSLEER. The CDR3 covers 15 residues. The CDR3 bases are TGCGCCAGCAGCCAAGATAGGGCGGGGAGGTACGAGCAGTACTTC. It codes for CASSQDRAGRYEQYF.

This sequence joins TRBV16 and TRBJ1-2; no reliable D call. Germline V lookup: CDR1 KGHSY, CDR2 FQNENV. The CDR3 is 13 residues long. Trimming took 0 bases from V and 8 from J, leaving 10 bases between them. CDR3 loop: CASSQSANKGYTF. In nucleotides, the CDR3 is TGTGCCAGCAGCCAATCGGCAAACAAAGGCTACACCTTC.

CDR3: CASKDTYYGYTF. The CDR3 coding sequence is TGTGCCAGCAAAGACACCTACTATGGCTACACCTTC. The chain recombines TRBV2 with TRBJ1-2; D is unclear. Per the germline V gene, CDR1 is SNHLY and CDR2 is FYNNEI. The CDR3 has 12 amino acids. V lost 7 bases, J lost 3 bases, and 9 bases lay in between.

This clone was seen more than once but under ten times. The chain is built from TRBV5-4 and TRBJ2-1, with 8 bases lining up with TRBD1. CDR3 length: 15 amino acids. Trimming removed 4 bases from V and 6 bases from J; junction bases left unmatched: 9. Germline V CDR1 and CDR2: SGHNT, YYREEE (reference sequence). As DNA, the CDR3 is TGTGCCAGCAGCAATACAGGGGGGTGGCGCAATGAGCAGTTCTTC. This encodes CASSNTGGWRNEQFF. Combining the CDR3 with reference TRBV5-4 and TRBJ2-1 gives the whole variable domain ETGVTQSPTHLIKTRGQQVTLRCSSQSGHNTVSWYQQALGQGPQFIFQYYREEENGRGNFPPRFSGLQFPNYSSELNVNALELDDSALYLCASSNTGGWRNEQFFGPGTRLTVL.

This sequence joins TRBV2 and TRBJ1-2; D not resolved. The CDR3 loop spans 16 amino acids. Germline CDR1 is SNHLY and CDR2 is FYNNEI. V was cut by 1 base and J by 0 bases, with 12 bases left in between. The CDR3 reads CASSEGSWRANYGYTF. The CDR3 bases are TGTGCCAGCAGTGAAGGCAGCTGGAGGGCTAACTATGGCTACACCTTC.

Here the CDR3 reads CATSEGAHYGYTF. The CDR3 nucleotides read TGTGCCACCAGTGAGGGGGCCCACTATGGCTACACCTTC. This chain joins TRBV24-1 and TRBJ1-2; possible D gene TRBD1, 6 bases. The V gene lost 4 bases and the J gene lost 3 bases, with 8 bases spanning the gap. This CDR3 has 13 residues. Germline V gives CDR1 KGHDR, CDR2 SFDVKD.

This chain connects TRBV7-9 to TRBJ1-4; weak D call: TRBD1 (6 bases). The CDR3 is 15 amino acids. The V end was cut by 1 base, the J end by 4 bases, with 10 bases between. Germline V gene lookup returns CDR1 SEHNR and CDR2 FQNEAQ (reference sequence). This chain's CDR3 is CASSLGEGGNEKLFF. The CDR3 nucleotides are TGTGCCAGCAGCTTAGGGGAAGGGGGTAATGAAAAACTGTTTTTT.

This chain joins TRBV2 and TRBJ2-1, with D perhaps TRBD1 (5 bases). Trimming left V 3 bases short and J 6 bases short, with 12 bases between. Germline-derived CDR1 and CDR2 are SNHLY and FYNNEI. The CDR3 runs 14 residues. The CDR3 loop is CASSDRVGRNEQFF. Written as DNA, the CDR3 is TGTGCCAGCAGTGACAGGGTGGGGCGCAATGAGCAGTTCTTC.

The chain has TRBV19 and TRBJ2-1; D might be TRBD1 (6 bases). The V gene lost 7 bases and the J gene lost 1 base, with 17 bases spanning the gap. This CDR3 region has 16 residues. Germline loops: CDR1 LNHDA, CDR2 SQIVND (reference sequence). The CDR3: CASIGGKGLSYNEQFF. The CDR3 DNA sequence: TGTGCCAGTATAGGGGGTAAGGGCCTGTCCTACAATGAGCAGTTCTTC.

The chain recombines TRBV6-5 with TRBJ2-7; D is possibly TRBD2 (6 bases). The CDR3 contains 15 residues. CDR1 is MNHEY and CDR2 is SVGAGI in the germline V gene. The V and J ends lost 0 bases and 0 bases respectively, with 9 bases between them. CDR3 DNA: TGTGCCAGCAGTTACTCGGGGGGAAGCTCCTACGAGCAGTACTTC. Translation: CASSYSGGSSYEQYF.

V usage is TRBV6-5 and J usage is TRBJ2-5; 11 bases fit TRBD2. Germline CDR1 is MNHEY and CDR2 is SVGAGI. V was clipped by 2 bases and J by 2 bases; unmatched bases: 4. The CDR3 is made up of 16 amino acids. CDR3 loop: CASSYAASGRQETQYF. In DNA, the CDR3 is TGTGCCAGCAGTTACGCGGCTAGCGGGAGGCAAGAGACCCAGTACTTC.